This T cell receptor (beta chain) was identified in a study of OX40 agonist ivuxolimab in advanced cancers. Notes on this clone: What it binds is unknown.

General study results and limits: The investigators did not determine what antigen specificity the expanded peripheral T cells had. Expanded clones were, on average, more numerous in CD8+ T cells than in CD4+.

This CDR3 contains 14 residues. V shed 5 bases and J shed 7 bases, with 17 bases lying between them. Germline values: CDR1 MNHEY, CDR2 SMNVEV (reference sequence). TCRdb keeps only in-frame clones here, not all; method: immunoSEQ multiplex PCR. The data hold 50,000 to 60,000 clones, with 85% to 90% observed a single time. The V call is TRBV27, the J call TRBJ1-1; D might be TRBD1 (6 bases). The TCR comes from an adult with an advanced solid tumor such as melanoma, head and neck, liver or kidney cancer. Here the sequenced sample was CD4+ or CD8+ T cells sorted from blood, taken in a trial of the OX40 agonist ivuxolimab. CDR3 loop: CASSPGQKRGEAFF. Written as DNA, the CDR3 is TGTGCCAGCAGTCCCGGACAGAAAAGAGGTGAAGCTTTCTTT.